The 21 T cell receptor beta chains presented below share a single source sample, sequenced in a study of blood T cell repertoires in COVID-19. The table came from immunoSEQ multiplex PCR; TCRdb's copy has only in-frame clones and leaves some out. The table has 130,000 to 150,000 clones, 88% seen once. Material for sequencing was peripheral blood. The receptor set was obtained from a woman aged 50 to 60 with acute or convalescent COVID-19.

This sequence joins TRBV3-1 (or the pseudogene TRBV3-2) and TRBJ1-1; D might be TRBD1 (5 bases). Trimming cost V 7 bases and J 5 bases, with 14 bases left between them. The CDR3 has 13 amino acids. Germline V lookup: CDR1 LGHDT, CDR2 YNNKEL (reference sequence). CDR3 amino acids: CASIKGAGTEAFF. In DNA form, the CDR3 reads TGTGCCAGCATAAAAGGGGCGGGAACTGAAGCTTTCTTT.

The chain has TRBV7-9 and TRBJ1-1, with no clear D. With 1 base removed from V and 11 bases from J, the gap between germline ends came to 11 bases. The CDR3 spans 12 residues. Germline lookup yields CDR1 SEHNR and CDR2 FQNEAQ (reference sequence). The CDR3 sequence: CASSLVGPVAFF. The DNA of the CDR3 is TGTGCCAGCAGCTTAGTGGGCCCAGTGGCTTTCTTT.

The CDR3 here is CASSYDGQGNIQYF. CDR3 DNA sequence: TGTGCCAGCAGTTACGACGGACAGGGGAACATTCAGTACTTC. This sequence joins TRBV6-5 and TRBJ2-4; 9 nucleotides align to TRBD1. CDR3 size: 14 residues. The V gene's germline CDR1 is MNHEY and CDR2 SVGAGI. V gave up 2 bases and J gave up 7 bases; unmatched junction bases: 3.

The V gene is TRBV3-1 (or the pseudogene TRBV3-2), the J gene TRBJ2-1; TRBD1 is a possible D gene (6 bases). The CDR3 extends over 18 amino acids. V was clipped by 1 base and J by 0 bases, with 16 bases between them. Germline V gene sequence: CDR1 LGHDT, CDR2 YNNKEL (reference sequence). Written as DNA, the CDR3 is TGTGCCAGCAGCCAAGGAGTTACGGGACACCGCTCCTACAATGAGCAGTTCTTC. Encoded protein: CASSQGVTGHRSYNEQFF.

This chain joins TRBV3-1 (or the pseudogene TRBV3-2) and TRBJ2-7; 13 bases are shared with TRBD2. CDR1 LGHDT and CDR2 YNNKEL come from the germline V gene (reference sequence). The ends lost 6 bases at V and 7 bases at J; junction bases unmatched: 6. The CDR3 runs 14 residues. CDR3 region: CASSHGLAGDEQYF. Here the CDR3 DNA reads TGTGCCAGCAGTCATGGACTAGCGGGAGATGAGCAGTACTTC.

The chain carries TRBV5-1 and TRBJ2-7, with TRBD1 identical over 7 bases. Losses at the gene ends were 4 bases for V and 2 bases for J; bases not matched to a gene: 12. CDR3 length: 16 amino acids. Germline values: CDR1 SGHRS, CDR2 YFSETQ. The CDR3 loop is CASSLQPLTGTYEQYF. The CDR3 nucleotides read TGCGCCAGCAGCCTCCAACCTCTGACAGGGACCTACGAGCAGTACTTC.

The rearrangement uses TRBV5-1 and TRBJ2-3; TRBD1 might be the D (5 bases). Trimming removed 2 bases from V and 1 base from J, with 8 bases in between. This CDR3 region has 14 residues. Germline values: CDR1 SGHRS, CDR2 YFSETQ. CDR3 in amino acids: CASSLPTGTDTQYF. CDR3 nucleotides: TGCGCCAGCAGCTTACCGACAGGCACAGATACGCAGTATTTT.

J is TRBJ1-1 and V is TRBV4-2; 7 nucleotides line up with TRBD1. V lost 9 bases and J lost 0; bases outside the gene matches: 7. Looked up from germline, CDR1 is LGHNA and CDR2 is YNFKEQ. The CDR3 totals 14 residues. The CDR3 nucleotides are TGTGCCAGTGGGACAGACTACATGAACACTGAAGCTTTCTTT. It yields the protein CASGTDYMNTEAFF.

This chain connects TRBV18 to TRBJ1-1; D remains ambiguous. The CDR3 contains 13 residues. The germline V gene has CDR1 KGHSH and CDR2 LQKENI. The ends were cut back, 4 bases at V and 8 bases at J, with 14 bases in the middle. The DNA for the CDR3 is TGTGCCAGCTCACTACAAGCGGACGCCGAAGCTTTCTTT. As protein: CASSLQADAEAFF.

Note on this clone: The sample contains more than one DNA sequence encoding this CDR3. This rearrangement joins TRBV19 to TRBJ1-6, with TRBD1 identical over 8 bases. Unmatched junction bases numbered 7, after V lost 5 bases and J lost 10 bases. The CDR3 covers 14 residues. CDR1 LNHDA and CDR2 SQIVND come from the germline V gene (reference sequence). CDR3 region: CASSPDRGGSPLHF. CDR3 nucleotides: TGTGCCAGTAGTCCAGACAGGGGAGGGTCACCCCTCCACTTT.

The chain joins TRBV3-1 (or the pseudogene TRBV3-2) to TRBJ2-3, with D perhaps TRBD2 (5 bases). Trimming removed 5 bases at V and 3 bases at J, with 18 bases between. Germline V gene sequence: CDR1 LGHDT, CDR2 YNNKEL (reference sequence). The length of the CDR3 is 16 residues. CDR3 amino acids: CASSYRAASGTDTQYF. CDR3 in DNA: TGTGCCAGCAGCTACCGAGCGGCATCGGGAACAGATACGCAGTATTTT.

The chain joins TRBV24-1 to TRBJ2-3; weak D call: TRBD1 (5 bases). V was cut by 7 bases and J by 2 bases, with 9 bases left in between. Per germline, CDR1 KGHDR and CDR2 SFDVKD. The CDR3 is made up of 13 amino acids. DNA of the CDR3: TGTGCCACCAGCAAAGGGGTCACAGATACGCAGTATTTT. Protein: CATSKGVTDTQYF.

A word on this clone: Other DNA sequences in the same sample also yield this CDR3. J is TRBJ2-5 and V is TRBV5-5; D remains ambiguous. The V gene's germline CDR1 is SGHKS and CDR2 YYEKEE (reference sequence). Trimming left V 4 bases short and J 2 bases short, with 6 bases between. The length of the CDR3 is 12 residues. The CDR3 protein is CASSPGQETQYF. CDR3 nucleotides: TGTGCCAGCAGCCCAGGTCAAGAGACCCAGTACTTC.

The chain employs TRBV5-1 and TRBJ1-5; 8 bases are shared with TRBD1. Germline trimming cut 4 bases from V and 3 bases from J; bases unmatched to any gene: 6. Germline V gene sequence: CDR1 SGHRS, CDR2 YFSETQ. The CDR3 has 15 residues. The CDR3 nucleotides read TGCGCCAGCAGCACGACAGGGGAGGACAATCAGCCCCAGCATTTT. It codes for CASSTTGEDNQPQHF.

The chain combines TRBV6-1 with TRBJ2-7; 9 positions agree with TRBD1. This CDR3 has 14 residues. V dropped 7 bases and J dropped 8; count of bases not matched to a gene: 12. Germline V CDR1 and CDR2: MNHNS, SASEGT. The CDR3 DNA reads as TGTGCCAGCACTGCCGGGACAGGGACTGGCAAGCAGTACTTC. Translation gives CASTAGTGTGKQYF.

The chain combines TRBV30 with TRBJ1-2; D gene uncertain. Germline V gene data show CDR1 as GTSNPN and CDR2 as SVGIG (reference sequence). The V end was cut by 0 bases, the J end by 5 bases, with 7 bases between. The CDR3 consists of 12 residues. CDR3 sequence (DNA): TGTGCCTGGAGTGTATCAAAATATGGCTACACCTTC. Encoded protein: CAWSVSKYGYTF. The full variable domain, completed using reference TRBV30 and TRBJ1-2, is SQTIHQWPATLVQPVGSPLSLECTVEGTSNPNLYWYRQAAGRGLQLLFYSVGIGQISSEVPQNLSASRPQDRQFILSSKKLLLSDSGFYLCAWSVSKYGYTFGSGTRLTVV.

The chain combines TRBV6-8 with TRBJ2-7; 10 positions match TRBD2. The CDR3 totals 14 residues. The V gene's germline CDR1 is MNHGY and CDR2 SAAAGT. V shed 8 bases, J shed 4 bases, and the junction held 8 bases outside the gene matches. DNA for the CDR3: TGTGCCAGCCGGAGCGGGAGGGCCCGGTACGAGCAGTACTTC. Protein product: CASRSGRARYEQYF.

This clone was observed a few times. The CDR3 sequence is CASSLFGGKGGYTF. In DNA form, the CDR3 reads TGTGCCAGCAGTTTATTTGGGGGGAAGGGTGGCTACACCTTC. The chain couples TRBV28 to TRBJ1-2; perhaps TRBD1 as D (5 bases). This CDR3 is built from 14 residues. V was cut by 1 base and J by 7 bases, with 13 bases left in between. CDR1 MDHEN and CDR2 SYDVKM come from the germline V gene.

The rearrangement joins TRBV24-1 to TRBJ1-2, with 7 positions matching TRBD1. The V segment lost 3 bases and the J segment 1 base; nucleotides outside the gene matches: 4. Germline V lookup: CDR1 KGHDR, CDR2 SFDVKD. This CDR3 has 15 amino acids. The CDR3 protein is CATSDQRQGNYGYTF. As DNA, the CDR3 is TGTGCCACCAGTGATCAGAGACAGGGTAACTATGGCTACACCTTC.

V usage is TRBV4-2 and J usage is TRBJ2-1; weak D call: TRBD2 (6 bases). CDR3 length equals 16 residues. Trimming cost V 0 bases and J 2 bases, with 11 bases left between them. From germline, CDR1 is LGHNA and CDR2 YNFKEQ. CDR3 coding DNA: TGTGCCAGCAGCCAAGATCCTAGCGCCACCTACAATGAGCAGTTCTTC. It translates to CASSQDPSATYNEQFF.

This clone was recorded only once. The genes are TRBV5-1 and TRBJ2-5, with TRBD2 matching over 10 bases. J lost 0 bases, V lost 6 bases, and 5 bases had no gene match. The CDR3 extends over 15 amino acids. Germline values: CDR1 SGHRS, CDR2 YFSETQ. CDR3 in DNA: TGCGCCAGCACCAATCTAGCGGGAGACCAAGAGACCCAGTACTTC. This encodes CASTNLAGDQETQYF.